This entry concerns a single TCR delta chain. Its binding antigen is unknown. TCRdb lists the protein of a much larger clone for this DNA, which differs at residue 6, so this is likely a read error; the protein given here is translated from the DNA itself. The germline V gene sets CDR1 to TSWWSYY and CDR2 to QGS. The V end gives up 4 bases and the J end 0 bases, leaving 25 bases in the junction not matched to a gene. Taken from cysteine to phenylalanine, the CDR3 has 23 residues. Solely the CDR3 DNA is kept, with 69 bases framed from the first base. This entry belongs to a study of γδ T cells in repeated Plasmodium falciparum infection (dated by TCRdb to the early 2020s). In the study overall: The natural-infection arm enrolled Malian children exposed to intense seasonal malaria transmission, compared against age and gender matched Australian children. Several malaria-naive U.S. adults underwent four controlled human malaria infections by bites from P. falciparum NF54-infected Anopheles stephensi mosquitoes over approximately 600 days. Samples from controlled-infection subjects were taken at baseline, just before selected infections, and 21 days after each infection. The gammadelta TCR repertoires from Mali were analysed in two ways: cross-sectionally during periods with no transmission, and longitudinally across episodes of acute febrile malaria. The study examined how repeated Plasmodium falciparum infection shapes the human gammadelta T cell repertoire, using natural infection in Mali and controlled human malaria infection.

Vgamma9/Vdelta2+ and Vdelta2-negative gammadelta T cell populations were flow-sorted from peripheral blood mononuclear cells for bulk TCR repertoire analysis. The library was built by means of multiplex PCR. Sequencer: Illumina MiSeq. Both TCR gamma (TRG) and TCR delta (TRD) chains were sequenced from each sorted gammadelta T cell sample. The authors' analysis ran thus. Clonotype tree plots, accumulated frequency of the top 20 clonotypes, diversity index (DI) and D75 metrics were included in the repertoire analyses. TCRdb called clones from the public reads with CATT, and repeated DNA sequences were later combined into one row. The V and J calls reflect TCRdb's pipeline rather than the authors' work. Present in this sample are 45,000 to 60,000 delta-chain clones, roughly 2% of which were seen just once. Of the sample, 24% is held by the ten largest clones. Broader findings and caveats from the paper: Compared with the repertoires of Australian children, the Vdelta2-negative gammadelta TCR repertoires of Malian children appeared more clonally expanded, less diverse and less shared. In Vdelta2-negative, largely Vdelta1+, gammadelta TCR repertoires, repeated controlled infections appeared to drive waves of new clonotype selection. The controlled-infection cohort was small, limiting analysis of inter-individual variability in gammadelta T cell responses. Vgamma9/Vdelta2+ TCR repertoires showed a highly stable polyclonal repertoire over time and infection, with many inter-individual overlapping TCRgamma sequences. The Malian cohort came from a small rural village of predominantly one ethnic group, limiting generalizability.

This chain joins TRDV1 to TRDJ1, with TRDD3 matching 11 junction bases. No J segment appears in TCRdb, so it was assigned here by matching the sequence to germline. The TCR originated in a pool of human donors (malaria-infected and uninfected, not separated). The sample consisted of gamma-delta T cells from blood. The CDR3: CALGVTIGEPTRLGDRYTDKLIF. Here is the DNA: TGTGCTCTTGGGGTCACCATCGGGGAACCTACTCGACTGGGGGATAGGTACACCGATAAACTCATCTTT.